Shown below are 21 T cell receptor beta chains from a single sample sequenced in a study of blood T cell repertoires in COVID-19. Profiling relied on immunoSEQ multiplex PCR, and the TCRdb table lists in-frame clones only, not all of them. The sample shows 150,000 to 200,000 clones, around 82% of them seen only once. The sequencing input was peripheral blood. The receptor source for this set is a woman aged 40 to 49 with COVID-19, enrolled during active disease.

This chain joins TRBV7-3 and TRBJ2-1; 9 bases align to TRBD2. This CDR3 region has 15 residues. CDR1 is SGHTA and CDR2 is FQGTGA in the germline V gene. Losses at the gene ends were 2 bases for V and 5 bases for J; bases not matched to a gene: 4. Here the CDR3 DNA reads TGTGCCAGCAGCTTAGGCGGGGGGGCCCACAATGAGCAGTTCTTC. This translates into CASSLGGGAHNEQFF. Full variable domain (missing parts from reference TRBV7-3 and TRBJ2-1): GAGVSQTPSNKVTEKGKYVELRCDPISGHTALYWYRQSLGQGPEFLIYFQGTGAADDSGLPNDRFFAVRPEGSVSTLKIQRTERGDSAVYLCASSLGGGAHNEQFFGPGTRLTVL.

The CDR3 sequence is CASRPDGGTGRYEQYF. The CDR3 DNA reads as TGTGCCAGCAGACCAGACGGGGGGACAGGGCGCTACGAGCAGTACTTC. This chain uses TRBV7-8 with TRBJ2-7, with TRBD1 matching 9 bases. Germline assignment: CDR1 SGHVS and CDR2 FQNEAQ. The junction had 12 bases not matched to a gene; V was cut back by 6 bases and J by 3 bases. The CDR3 runs 16 residues.

The chain couples TRBV6-5 to TRBJ1-4; 9 nucleotides match TRBD1. The CDR3 extends over 13 amino acids. V was clipped by 6 bases and J by 10 bases; unmatched bases: 6. Germline V lookup: CDR1 MNHEY, CDR2 SVGAGI. CDR3 coding DNA: TGTGCCAGCAGCGAGACAGGGGGAGGAAAACTGTTTTTT. This encodes CASSETGGGKLFF.

The rearrangement uses TRBV29-1 and TRBJ2-5; a possible D gene is TRBD2 (5 bases). The CDR3 runs to 15 residues. Germline V gene lookup returns CDR1 SQVTM and CDR2 ANQGSEA. V was pared by 2 bases and J by 2 bases, with 15 bases between. This CDR3 is CSVETHLRRQETQYF. In nucleotides, the CDR3 is TGCAGCGTTGAAACCCATCTTCGGAGGCAAGAGACCCAGTACTTC.

The V gene is TRBV10-2, the J gene TRBJ1-5; a possible D gene is TRBD1 (6 bases). The CDR3 is made up of 14 amino acids. V was cut by 7 bases and J by 2 bases, with 12 bases left in between. CDR1 and CDR2 (germline): WSHSY, SAAADI. CDR3 sequence: CASNLGAGNQPQHF. DNA of the CDR3: TGCGCCAGCAACCTGGGGGCCGGCAATCAGCCCCAGCATTTT.

The chain employs TRBV2 and TRBJ2-5; 15 nucleotides line up with TRBD2. CDR3 length: 16 residues. Germline V gives CDR1 SNHLY, CDR2 FYNNEI. With 5 bases clipped from V and 4 bases from J, the junction kept 5 bases outside the gene matches. The CDR3 DNA is TGTGCCAGCAGTAAGGGACTAGCGGGAGGTTTAGAGACCCAGTACTTC. This codes for CASSKGLAGGLETQYF.

This clone occurred once. The DNA of the CDR3 is TGTGCCAGCAGTTTGGGGACAGGGAATCAGCCCCAGCATTTT. This codes for CASSLGTGNQPQHF. This chain links TRBV6-5 with TRBJ1-5; 9 bases match TRBD1. Trimming removed 4 bases from V and 4 bases from J; junction bases left unmatched: 2. From germline, CDR1 is MNHEY and CDR2 SVGAGI. The CDR3 covers 14 residues.

The rearrangement links TRBV3-1 (or the pseudogene TRBV3-2) to TRBJ1-2, with 7 bases aligning to TRBD1. Looked up from germline, CDR1 is LGHDT and CDR2 is YNNKEL (reference sequence). The CDR3 loop spans 14 amino acids. V gave up 4 bases and J gave up 5 bases; unmatched junction bases: 7. The CDR3 loop reads CASSPRDRAYGYTF. The CDR3 DNA reads as TGTGCCAGCAGCCCCAGGGACAGAGCGTATGGCTACACCTTC.

The chain carries TRBV20-1 and TRBJ2-7; the match to TRBD2 covers 13 bases. The CDR3 contains 17 residues. Germline loops: CDR1 DFQATT, CDR2 SNEGSKA (reference sequence). The V and J ends lost 3 bases and 5 bases, in that order; junction bases with no gene match: 13. DNA of the CDR3: TGCAGTGCTAGTGGACTAGCGGGAGCCCATGTGAATCACGAGCAGTACTTC. Translation: CSASGLAGAHVNHEQYF.

V is TRBV2 and J is TRBJ2-1, with a tentative D call TRBD1 (6 bases). Germline loops: CDR1 SNHLY, CDR2 FYNNEI. The germline V and J ends were trimmed by 3 bases and 5 bases, with 14 bases remaining between them. CDR3 length: 15 amino acids. The CDR3 coding sequence is TGTGCCAGCAGTGACCCGGGACAAGTAAACAATGAGCAGTTCTTC. Translation: CASSDPGQVNNEQFF.

This sequence joins TRBV21-1 and TRBJ2-2; the table's D call of TRBD2 was not tested on the DNA. TRBV21-1 is recorded as a pseudogene. The CDR3 is 20 amino acids. CDR3: CASSKAPSTLYRAGIEELFF. CDR3 bases: TGTGCCAGCAGCAAAGCGCCCTCGACCTTATATAGAGCGGGAATCGAGGAGCTGTTTTTT.

The genes are TRBV30 and TRBJ2-7, with D possibly matching TRBD1 (5 bases). V lost 5 bases and J lost 3, with 11 bases in between. This CDR3 region has 12 residues. Germline CDR1 GTSNPN, CDR2 SVGIG (reference sequence). This CDR3 reads CAWDSPNYEQYV. The CDR3 DNA follows: TGTGCCTGGGACAGTCCGAACTACGAGCAGTACGTC.

This chain connects TRBV15 to TRBJ2-5; 10 bases align to TRBD2. Trimming at V came to 0 bases and at J to 9 bases, leaving 13 bases not matched to a gene. This CDR3 has 17 residues. Germline V CDR1 and CDR2: LNHNV, YYDKDF (reference sequence). CDR3 in DNA: TGTGCCACCAGCAGAGATCGGCTAGCGGGAGCCGGGGGAGCCCAGTACTTC. Amino acid sequence: CATSRDRLAGAGGAQYF.

This chain joins TRBV10-3 and TRBJ2-7; D may be TRBD1 (6 bases). V dropped 8 bases and J dropped 6 bases, with 14 bases sitting between them. The CDR3 is 12 residues long. The germline CDR1 and CDR2 sequences are ENHRY and SYGVKD. The CDR3, as DNA: TGTGCCATCGGGGGCAGCTTGGCCGAGCAGTACTTC. Its translation is CAIGGSLAEQYF.

This chain joins TRBV10-2 and TRBJ1-2, with 8 positions matching TRBD1. The CDR3 runs 15 residues. The V segment lost 2 bases and the J segment 4 bases; nucleotides outside the gene matches: 6. Germline CDR1 is WSHSY and CDR2 is SAAADI. The CDR3 region has the DNA TGCGCCAGCAGTGAGAGGACAGGGATATTCTATGGCTACACCTTC. It specifies CASSERTGIFYGYTF.

V and J are TRBV29-1 and TRBJ1-2; perhaps TRBD1 as D (5 bases). The CDR3 has 12 residues. Germline assignment: CDR1 SQVTM and CDR2 ANQGSEA. The V gene lost 5 bases and the J gene lost 4 bases, with 11 bases spanning the gap. CDR3 coding DNA: TGCAGCGTTTTGACAGATTCCTATGGCTACACCTTC. This translates into CSVLTDSYGYTF.

The gene calls are TRBV6-4 and TRBJ2-3; 8 nucleotides align to TRBD2. The germline V gene encodes CDR1 MRHNA and CDR2 SNTAGT. The ends lost 2 bases at V and 4 bases at J; junction bases unmatched: 5. The CDR3 spans 15 residues. The CDR3 nucleotides are TGTGCCAGCAGTGACGGGTCTAGCGGGTCAGATACGCAGTATTTT. Its translation: CASSDGSSGSDTQYF.

The J gene is TRBJ2-3, the V gene TRBV27; 12 bases match TRBD2. The CDR3 has 15 residues. The V segment lost 2 bases and the J segment 4 bases; nucleotides outside the gene matches: 1. Per germline, CDR1 MNHEY and CDR2 SMNVEV (reference sequence). CDR3 loop: CASSLRLAGADTQYF. CDR3 nucleotides: TGTGCCAGCAGTTTAAGACTAGCGGGAGCAGATACGCAGTATTTT.

V is TRBV9 and J is TRBJ2-3; 10 bases line up with TRBD2. The germline V gene has CDR1 SGDLS and CDR2 YYNGEE. The CDR3 sequence is 16 residues long. The J segment lost 1 base and the V segment lost 0 bases, leaving 2 bases of the junction unmatched. CDR3 sequence (DNA): TGTGCCAGCAGCGTAGGGCTAGCGGGGGGCACAGATACGCAGTATTTT. Translation: CASSVGLAGGTDTQYF. Using reference TRBV9 and TRBJ2-3 for the parts outside the CDR3, the full variable domain is DSGVTQTPKHLITATGQRVTLRCSPRSGDLSVYWYQQSLDQGLQFLIQYYNGEERAKGNILERFSAQQFPDLHSELNLSSLELGDSALYFCASSVGLAGGTDTQYFGPGTRLTVL.

The chain has TRBV7-6 and TRBJ2-3; no clear D gene. The germline V gene has CDR1 SGHVS and CDR2 FNYEAQ. Between the trimmed V and J ends, which lost 3 bases and 3 bases, there was a span of 13 bases. CDR3 length: 15 residues. As DNA, the CDR3 is TGTGCCAGCAGCTTGGGCCGTATTCGGACAGATACGCAGTATTTT. As protein: CASSLGRIRTDTQYF.

This chain connects TRBV5-1 to TRBJ2-2; D gene uncertain. Germline-derived CDR1 and CDR2 are SGHRS and YFSETQ. The CDR3 sequence is 12 residues long. V lost 2 bases and J 6 bases, leaving 5 bases between the germline ends. Here the CDR3 reads CASSFWPGELFF. CDR3 nucleotides: TGCGCCAGCAGCTTTTGGCCCGGGGAGCTGTTTTTT. The full variable domain, rest sourced from reference TRBV5-1 and TRBJ2-2, is KAGVTQTPRYLIKTRGQQVTLSCSPISGHRSVSWYQQTPGQGLQFLFEYFSETQRNKGNFPGRFSGRQFSNSRSEMNVSTLELGDSALYLCASSFWPGELFFGEGSRLTVL.